Listed here are 11 T cell receptor beta chains from one sample, sequenced in a study of regulatory T cells in long-lasting Graves disease. In building TCR beta libraries, iRepertoire HTBI primers were used together with Arm-PCR of CDR3 regions. TCRdb ran MiXCR on the multiplex PCR reads and lists one entry per CDR3 protein. The repertoire holds over 200,000 distinct CDR3 sequences, with approximately 16% as singletons. Time point reported: newly diagnosed GD, antithyroid drugs for less than 3 months. The TCR library was made from RNA extracted from PBMCs. The sample here was peripheral blood mononuclear cells (PBMCs), taken at new diagnosis, from a patient treated with antithyroid drugs. The receptors stem from a female donor with Graves disease.

The genes are TRBV6-1 and TRBJ2-3; D is perhaps TRBD1 (5 bases). This CDR3 comprises 15 residues. Germline V gene sequence: CDR1 MNHNS, CDR2 SASEGT. V shed 9 bases and J shed 2 bases, with 18 bases lying between them. The DNA for the CDR3 is TGTGCCAGTGGGGTTGGGCGACAGACCACAGATACGCAGTATTTT. Translating gives CASGVGRQTTDTQYF.

This clonotype was picked up a small number of times. Being one base from a much bigger clone, this may be a read error. V is TRBV2 and J is TRBJ2-5; tentative D call: TRBD1 (5 bases). The length of the CDR3 is 14 residues. Germline assignment: CDR1 SNHLY and CDR2 FYNNEI. Trimming took off 6 bases at V and 2 bases at J, with 13 bases between the two ends. The CDR3 sequence: CASREDIPQETQYF. The CDR3, as DNA: TGTGCCAGCAGAGAGGACATACCTCAAGAGACCCAGTACTTC. The whole variable domain, filled in from reference TRBV2 and TRBJ2-5, reads EPEVTQTPSHQVTQMGQEVILRCVPISNHLYFYWYRQILGQKVEFLVSFYNNEISEKSEIFDDQFSVERPDGSNFTLKIRSTKLEDSAMYFCASREDIPQETQYFGPGTRLLVL.

This clonotype was counted many times. V and J are TRBV6-1 and TRBJ2-6, with D perhaps TRBD1 (5 bases). Germline CDR1 reads MNHNS; CDR2 reads SASEGT. CDR3 length equals 15 residues. The V end lost 3 bases, the J end lost 1 base, and 7 bases lay between the germline ends. CDR3 bases: TGTGCCAGCAGTGATTCAGGGTCTGGGGCCAACGTCCTGACTTTC. It yields the protein CASSDSGSGANVLTF.

This clonotype was detected many times. The J gene is TRBJ2-7, the V gene TRBV3-1, with 9 bases aligning to TRBD2. The CDR3 contains 16 residues. Germline V gene data show CDR1 as LGHDT and CDR2 as YNNKEL (reference sequence). Germline trimming cut 1 base from V and 5 bases from J; bases unmatched to any gene: 9. The CDR3, as DNA: TGTGCCAGCAGCCAAGTGGGCGGGAGGGCCGTCCACGAGCAGTACTTC. Residues: CASSQVGGRAVHEQYF.

As concerns this clonotype: This clone may be a read error of a much larger clone one base away. DNA of the CDR3: TGTGCCACCAGTGAGTCGACAGGAGATGAAGCTTTCTTT. Residues: CATSESTGDEAFF. V usage is TRBV24-1 and J usage is TRBJ1-1, with D possibly being TRBD1 (6 bases). Germline V CDR1 and CDR2: KGHDR, SFDVKD. CDR3 length: 13 amino acids. Deletions cut 4 bases from V and 7 bases from J, with 12 bases between.

This clonotype was observed at least ten times. The V call is TRBV4-1, the J call TRBJ1-2; TRBD1 is a possible D gene (6 bases). CDR1 is MGHRA, CDR2 YSYEKL, per germline. This CDR3 region has 15 residues. Trimming took off 3 bases at V and 5 bases at J, with 16 bases between the two ends. The CDR3 DNA reads TGCGCCAGCAGCCAGACGGGGGCAGAAGAGTATGGCTACACCTTC. Translation gives CASSQTGAEEYGYTF.

This clonotype was found a few times. The CDR3 is CASSLWGQGRNSNQPQHF. The CDR3 DNA reads TGTGCCAGCAGTTTATGGGGTCAGGGGAGAAATAGCAATCAGCCCCAGCATTTT. This sequence joins TRBV28 and TRBJ1-5; TRBD1 is a possible D gene (6 bases). V was pared by 0 bases and J by 0 bases, with 15 bases between. Germline CDR1 is MDHEN and CDR2 is SYDVKM. The CDR3 runs 18 residues.

This clonotype has a count of ten or more. The J gene is TRBJ1-1, the V gene TRBV7-6; D is undetermined. Trimming left V 5 bases short and J 5 bases short, with 15 bases between. CDR3 length: 14 residues. Per germline, CDR1 SGHVS and CDR2 FNYEAQ. In DNA, the CDR3 is TGTGCCAGCAGCACCGCGGAGTTGAGAACTGAAGCTTTCTTT. This gives the protein CASSTAELRTEAFF.

The V call is TRBV18, the J call TRBJ2-2; tentatively, D is TRBD2 (5 bases). The V gene's germline CDR1 is KGHSH and CDR2 LQKENI. V lost 3 bases and J 4 bases, leaving 15 bases between the germline ends. This CDR3 region has 16 residues. The DNA for the CDR3 is TGTGCCAGCTCACCGGACTTGATCCCAGTCACCGGGGAGCTGTTTTTT. This codes for CASSPDLIPVTGELFF. Full variable domain (outside the CDR3, taken from reference TRBV18 and TRBJ2-2): NAGVMQNPRHLVRRRGQEARLRCSPMKGHSHVYWYRQLPEEGLKFMVYLQKENIIDESGMPKERFSAEFPKEGPSILRIQQVVRGDSAAYFCASSPDLIPVTGELFFGEGSRLTVL.

This clonotype was counted only a few times. This chain links TRBV28 with TRBJ2-5, with a tentative D call TRBD2 (5 bases). The V gene lost 8 bases and the J gene lost 5 bases, with 15 bases spanning the gap. Germline-derived CDR1 and CDR2 are MDHEN and SYDVKM. The CDR3 covers 13 residues. CDR3 sequence reads: CASGLGRRETQYF. The CDR3 DNA reads as TGTGCCAGCGGCCTGGGGAGACGGGAGACCCAGTACTTC.

This clonotype was seen only a few times. The V call is TRBV19, the J call TRBJ1-6, with TRBD1 identical over 9 bases. Per germline, CDR1 LNHDA and CDR2 SQIVND (reference sequence). CDR3 length: 14 residues. Unmatched junction bases numbered 6, after V lost 8 bases and J lost 7 bases. The CDR3 is CASFGDRDNSPLHF. The CDR3 DNA reads TGTGCCAGTTTTGGGGACAGGGACAATTCACCCCTCCACTTT.